This T cell receptor (beta chain) was recorded in a study of T cell repertoires in cytomegalovirus infection. Turning to the study itself: Public TCR beta signatures indicated both CMV infection and matching HLA type.

TCRdb processed the reads anew with MiXCR; each CDR3 protein has one entry. This table holds about 890,000 distinct CDR3 sequences, around 32% found once. To note about this clonotype: Its antigen is unknown.

CDR1 LGHDT and CDR2 YNNKEL come from the germline V gene (reference sequence). The CDR3 is made up of 14 amino acids. V lost 3 bases and J 9 bases, leaving 15 bases between the germline ends. This specimen was cultured CD8+ T cells from PBMCs, taken from culture after CMV antigen stimulation. The rearrangement joins TRBV3-1 to TRBJ2-1, with D perhaps matching TRBD2 (6 bases). This receptor was obtained from a human donor in good health (CMV status not recorded). Some clones in this sample may be carry-over from other donors' samples. The CDR3 here is CASSQPPEGTEQFF. The CDR3 DNA sequence: TGTGCCAGCAGCCAGCCCCCGGAGGGGACTGAGCAGTTCTTC.